These 14 T cell receptor beta chains came from one sample sequenced in a study of post-analysis software for immune sequencing data. Study observations and caveats: Relative to controls, patients had 4 or 5 TRBV segments at higher frequency, with TRBV5-6, TRBV5-1 and TRBV20-1 among these.

Antigen specificity for these receptors is unknown. Incorporated into the TCR beta cDNA libraries were unique molecular identifiers, which served to reduce PCR and sequencing biases. TCRdb re-called the PCR reads through MiXCR, storing one row per CDR3 protein. The sample has about 430,000 distinct CDR3 sequences, approximately 42% seen once. Sequenced: blood. These TCRs come from a girl aged 2 to 9 with multiple sclerosis.

V is TRBV29-1 and J is TRBJ2-5; 7 bases agree with TRBD1. Germline values: CDR1 SQVTM, CDR2 ANQGSEA. This CDR3 contains 14 residues. V lost 8 bases, J lost 1 base, and 10 bases stayed unmatched. In DNA, the CDR3 is TGCAGCTCCGGTTCAGGGGGTTTCCAAGAGACCCAGTACTTC. This gives the protein CSSGSGGFQETQYF.

The chain couples TRBV20-1 to TRBJ2-3, with D perhaps TRBD2 (6 bases). This CDR3 has 13 residues. V was trimmed by 6 bases and J by 6 bases, leaving 16 bases between them. Per the germline V gene, CDR1 is DFQATT and CDR2 is SNEGSKA (reference sequence). CDR3 coding DNA: TGCAGTGCCGAGGTGGAGGGAGTGGATACGCAGTATTTT. It yields the protein CSAEVEGVDTQYF.

This clonotype has just one count. The rearrangement joins TRBV6-5 to TRBJ1-1; D not resolved. This CDR3 is 12 amino acids long. Germline CDR1 reads MNHEY; CDR2 reads SVGAGI. V was trimmed by 4 bases and J by 6 bases, leaving 9 bases between them. The CDR3 reads CASSWRGAEAFF. The CDR3 DNA follows: TGTGCCAGCAGTTGGAGAGGTGCTGAAGCTTTCTTT.

CDR3 amino acids: CASSWGTSGYEQYF. CDR3 DNA: TGTGCCAGCAGTTGGGGGACTAGCGGTTACGAGCAGTACTTC. This chain joins TRBV12-3 or TRBV12-4 and TRBJ2-5; 11 positions match TRBD2. The J call may be faulty, since TRBJ2-7 better matches the DNA end. CDR3 size: 14 residues.

This clonotype was detected only a few times. V is TRBV5-1 and J is TRBJ2-5; D remains unclear. The length of the CDR3 is 13 residues. Germline CDR1 reads SGHRS; CDR2 reads YFSETQ. Trimming stripped 5 bases from V and 5 bases from J, with 13 bases between. The CDR3 here is CASSSSSWETQYF. For the CDR3, the DNA is TGCGCCAGCAGTTCCTCCTCGTGGGAGACCCAGTACTTC.

The rearrangement joins TRBV4-1 to TRBJ2-3; D gene uncertain. The germline gives CDR1 MGHRA, CDR2 YSYEKL. V shed 4 bases and J shed 3 bases, with 8 bases lying between them. This CDR3 region has 13 residues. The CDR3: CASSPQTTDTQYF. CDR3 DNA sequence: TGCGCCAGCAGCCCCCAAACGACAGATACGCAGTATTTT.

CDR3 sequence reads: CSVVLTGRINEQFF. CDR3 bases: TGCAGCGTCGTCTTGACAGGGAGGATCAATGAGCAGTTCTTC. The rearrangement uses TRBV29-1 and TRBJ2-1, with TRBD1 as a possible D gene (7 bases). V lost 6 bases and J lost 6, with 18 bases in between. Germline V gives CDR1 SQVTM, CDR2 ANQGSEA. The CDR3 covers 14 residues.

There are a few counts of this clonotype. The chain couples TRBV12-3 or TRBV12-4 to TRBJ2-2; no clear D gene. The CDR3 contains 13 residues. V dropped 6 bases and J dropped 5 bases, with 10 bases sitting between them. In DNA, the CDR3 is TGTGCCAGCAGCCGCGGTTGGACCGGGGAGCTGTTTTTT. This gives the protein CASSRGWTGELFF.

The chain joins TRBV6-5 to TRBJ2-7; 7 bases map to TRBD2. The CDR3 sequence is 13 residues long. Germline V gene sequence: CDR1 MNHEY, CDR2 SVGAGI. Trimming cost V 0 bases and J 6 bases; bases outside gene matches: 2. CDR3: CASSYSSGGEQYF. CDR3 bases: TGTGCCAGCAGTTACTCTTCGGGAGGCGAGCAGTACTTC.

Only a few counts were recorded for this clonotype. This chain links TRBV29-1 with TRBJ2-3, with 8 bases identical to TRBD1. V dropped 6 bases and J dropped 5; count of bases not matched to a gene: 7. The CDR3 runs to 13 residues. Germline V gene sequence: CDR1 SQVTM, CDR2 ANQGSEA. CDR3 DNA sequence: TGCAGCGTGCGAACAGGGGGAATAGATACGCAGTATTTT. It translates to CSVRTGGIDTQYF.

The V call is TRBV20-1, the J call TRBJ1-5, with D tentatively TRBD1 (5 bases). Looked up from germline, CDR1 is DFQATT and CDR2 is SNEGSKA (reference sequence). The CDR3 runs to 15 residues. V shed 3 bases and J shed 5 bases, with 17 bases lying between them. The CDR3 loop reads CSASTSRVGDQPQHF. In DNA, the CDR3 is TGCAGTGCTAGTACTTCCAGGGTGGGCGATCAGCCCCAGCATTTT.

Comment on this clonotype: Since a much larger clone is just one base distant, this may be a read error. This chain connects TRBV7-9 to TRBJ2-7, with D perhaps TRBD1 or TRBD2 (5 bases each). Looked up from germline, CDR1 is SEHNR and CDR2 is FQNEAQ (reference sequence). The V end lost 6 bases, the J end lost 0 bases, and 9 bases lay between the germline ends. The CDR3 loop spans 13 amino acids. Here the CDR3 reads CASRGESSYEQYF. In nucleotides, the CDR3 is TGTGCCAGCAGAGGGGAGAGCTCCTACGAGCAGTACTTC. The variable domain in full, completed from reference TRBV7-9 and TRBJ2-7, reads DTGVSQNPRHKITKRGQNVTFRCDPISEHNRLYWYRQTLGQGPEFLTYFQNEAQLEKSRLLSDRFSAERPKGSFSTLEIQRTEQGDSAMYLCASRGESSYEQYFGPGTRLTVT.

This chain links TRBV12-3 or TRBV12-4 with TRBJ2-1; 9 positions agree with TRBD1. Unmatched junction bases numbered 6, after V lost 7 bases and J lost 5 bases. The CDR3 loop spans 14 amino acids. The CDR3 protein is CASNYRGPHNEQFF. The CDR3, as DNA: TGTGCCAGCAACTACAGGGGGCCACACAATGAGCAGTTCTTC.

This chain joins TRBV7-8 and TRBJ1-2, with TRBD1 as a possible D gene (6 bases). V lost 9 bases and J lost 5, with 25 bases in between. The CDR3 length is 16 residues. Per germline, CDR1 SGHVS and CDR2 FQNEAQ. CDR3: CASRLTGTRELYGYTF. For the CDR3, the DNA is TGTGCCAGTCGACTGACCGGGACACGGGAGCTTTATGGCTACACCTTC.